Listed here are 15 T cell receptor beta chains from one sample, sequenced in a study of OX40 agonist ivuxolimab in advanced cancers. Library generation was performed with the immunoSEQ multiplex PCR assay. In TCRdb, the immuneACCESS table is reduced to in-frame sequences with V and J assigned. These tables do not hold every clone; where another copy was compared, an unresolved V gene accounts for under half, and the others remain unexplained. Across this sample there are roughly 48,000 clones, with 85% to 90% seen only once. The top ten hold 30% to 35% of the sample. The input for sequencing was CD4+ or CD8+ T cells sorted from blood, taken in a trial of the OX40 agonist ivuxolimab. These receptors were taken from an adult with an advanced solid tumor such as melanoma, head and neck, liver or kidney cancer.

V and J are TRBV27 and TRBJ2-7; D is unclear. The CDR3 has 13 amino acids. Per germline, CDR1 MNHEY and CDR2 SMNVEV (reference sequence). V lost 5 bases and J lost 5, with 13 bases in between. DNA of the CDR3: TGTGCCAGCAGTCCGATACCTGGGGACGAGCAGTACTTC. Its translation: CASSPIPGDEQYF.

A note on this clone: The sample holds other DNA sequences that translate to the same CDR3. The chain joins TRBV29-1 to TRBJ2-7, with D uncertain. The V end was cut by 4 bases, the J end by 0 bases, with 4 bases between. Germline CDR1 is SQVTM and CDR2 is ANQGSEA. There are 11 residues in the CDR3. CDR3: CSVGDSYEQYF. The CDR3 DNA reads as TGCAGCGTTGGCGACTCCTACGAGCAGTACTTC.

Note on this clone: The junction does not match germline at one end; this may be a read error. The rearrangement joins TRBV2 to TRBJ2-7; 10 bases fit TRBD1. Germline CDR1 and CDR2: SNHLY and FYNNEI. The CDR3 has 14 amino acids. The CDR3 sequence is CATSAGTGAYEQYF. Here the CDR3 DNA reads TGTGCCACCAGTGCCGGGACAGGGGCCTACGAGCAGTACTTC.

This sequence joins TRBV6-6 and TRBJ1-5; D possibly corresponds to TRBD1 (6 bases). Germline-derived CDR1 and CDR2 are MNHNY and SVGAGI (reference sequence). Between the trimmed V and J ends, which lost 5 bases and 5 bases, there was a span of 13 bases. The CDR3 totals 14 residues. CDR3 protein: CASSLTGTHQPQHF. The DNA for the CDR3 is TGTGCCAGCAGTCTCACAGGGACGCATCAGCCCCAGCATTTT.

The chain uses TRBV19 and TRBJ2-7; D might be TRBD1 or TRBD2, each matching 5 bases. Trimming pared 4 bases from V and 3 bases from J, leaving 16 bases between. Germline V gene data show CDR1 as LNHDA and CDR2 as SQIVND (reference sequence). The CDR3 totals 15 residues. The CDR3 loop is CASSNTGTYFYEQYF. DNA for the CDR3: TGTGCCAGTAGTAATACCGGGACCTACTTCTACGAGCAGTACTTC.

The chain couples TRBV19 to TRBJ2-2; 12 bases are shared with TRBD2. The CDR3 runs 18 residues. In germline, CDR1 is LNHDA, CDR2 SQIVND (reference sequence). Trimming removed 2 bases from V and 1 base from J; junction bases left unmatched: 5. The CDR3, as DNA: TGTGCCAGTAGTATATCCCTAGCGGGAGGGAGGAACACCGGGGAGCTGTTTTTT. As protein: CASSISLAGGRNTGELFF.

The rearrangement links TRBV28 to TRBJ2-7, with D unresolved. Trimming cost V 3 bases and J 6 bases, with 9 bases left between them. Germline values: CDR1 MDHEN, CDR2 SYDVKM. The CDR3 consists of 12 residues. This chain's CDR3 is CASSFARPEQYF. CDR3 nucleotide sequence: TGTGCCAGCAGTTTTGCCAGACCCGAGCAGTACTTC.

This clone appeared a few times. CDR3 protein: CASIGGDRQPQHF. Written as DNA, the CDR3 is TGTGCCAGCATTGGGGGGGACAGACAGCCCCAGCATTTT. The J gene is TRBJ1-5, the V gene TRBV27; 7 nucleotides line up with TRBD1. The CDR3 is 13 residues long. V shed 7 bases and J 7 bases; nucleotides not matched to a gene: 7. CDR1 is MNHEY and CDR2 is SMNVEV in the germline V gene (reference sequence).

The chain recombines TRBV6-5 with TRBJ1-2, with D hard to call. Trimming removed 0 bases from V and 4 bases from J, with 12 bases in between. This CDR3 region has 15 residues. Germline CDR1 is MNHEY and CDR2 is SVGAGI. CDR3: CASSYSTVQTYGYTF. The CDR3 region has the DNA TGTGCCAGCAGTTACTCGACGGTACAGACCTATGGCTACACCTTC.

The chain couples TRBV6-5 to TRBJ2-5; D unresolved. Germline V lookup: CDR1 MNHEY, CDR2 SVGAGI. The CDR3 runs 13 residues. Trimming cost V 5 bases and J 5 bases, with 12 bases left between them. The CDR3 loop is CASSRSVFETQYF. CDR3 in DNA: TGTGCCAGCAGTCGCTCCGTTTTCGAGACCCAGTACTTC.

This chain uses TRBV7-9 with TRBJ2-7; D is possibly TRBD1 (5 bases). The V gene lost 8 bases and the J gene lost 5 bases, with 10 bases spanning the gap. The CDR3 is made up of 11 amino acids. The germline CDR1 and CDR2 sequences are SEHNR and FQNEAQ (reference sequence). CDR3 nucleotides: TGTGCCAGCCGAGAAGGGGACGAGCAGTACTTC. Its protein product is CASREGDEQYF. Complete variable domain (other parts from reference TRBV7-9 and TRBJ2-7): DTGVSQNPRHKITKRGQNVTFRCDPISEHNRLYWYRQTLGQGPEFLTYFQNEAQLEKSRLLSDRFSAERPKGSFSTLEIQRTEQGDSAMYLCASREGDEQYFGPGTRLTVT.

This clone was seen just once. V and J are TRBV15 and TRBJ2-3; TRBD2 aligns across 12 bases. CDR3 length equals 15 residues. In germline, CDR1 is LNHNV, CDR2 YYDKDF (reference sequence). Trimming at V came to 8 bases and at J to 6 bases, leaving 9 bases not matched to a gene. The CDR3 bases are TGTGCCACCGAAGGACTAGCGGGAAGAGCTGATACGCAGTATTTT. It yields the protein CATEGLAGRADTQYF.

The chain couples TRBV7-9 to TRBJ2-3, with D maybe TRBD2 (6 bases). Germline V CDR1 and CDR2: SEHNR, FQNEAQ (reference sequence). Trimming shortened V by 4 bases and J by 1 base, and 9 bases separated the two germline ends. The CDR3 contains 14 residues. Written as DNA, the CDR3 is TGTGCCAGCAGCTCGCGCGGGGGCACAGATACGCAGTATTTT. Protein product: CASSSRGGTDTQYF. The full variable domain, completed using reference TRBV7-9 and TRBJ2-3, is DTGVSQNPRHKITKRGQNVTFRCDPISEHNRLYWYRQTLGQGPEFLTYFQNEAQLEKSRLLSDRFSAERPKGSFSTLEIQRTEQGDSAMYLCASSSRGGTDTQYFGPGTRLTVL.

The CDR3 DNA sequence: TGTGCCAGCAGCCGCTCGAAGGCGGGGTCTGGCTACACCTTC. Its protein is CASSRSKAGSGYTF. This chain links TRBV4-2 with TRBJ1-2; D is ambiguous. Trimming shortened V by 4 bases and J by 7 bases, and 16 bases separated the two germline ends. This CDR3 has 14 amino acids. Germline V gene lookup returns CDR1 LGHNA and CDR2 YNFKEQ.

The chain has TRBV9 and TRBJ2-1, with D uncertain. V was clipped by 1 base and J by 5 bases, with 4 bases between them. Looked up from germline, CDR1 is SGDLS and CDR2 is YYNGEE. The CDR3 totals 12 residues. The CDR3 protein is CASSVMDNEQFF. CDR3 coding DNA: TGTGCCAGCAGCGTAATGGACAATGAGCAGTTCTTC.